The 19 T cell receptor beta chains in this list originate from one sample, sequenced in a study of blood T cell repertoires in COVID-19. The data were produced by immunoSEQ multiplex PCR, yet TCRdb's version contains in-frame clones alone and is incomplete. The table has roughly 77,000 clones, around 80% seen once. The material sequenced was peripheral blood. The origin of the receptors is a man aged 60 to 75 with active or convalescent COVID-19.

This clone was observed a few times. The V and J genes are TRBV12-3 or TRBV12-4 and TRBJ1-2; the D gene is possibly TRBD1 (6 bases). V was shortened by 5 bases and J by 8 bases, with 12 bases between the two germline ends. CDR3 size: 12 residues. CDR3 DNA sequence: TGTGCCAGCAGTGCGGGGGCTTACGGCTACACCTTC. Its translation is CASSAGAYGYTF.

The gene calls are TRBV5-1 and TRBJ1-2; D is possibly TRBD1 (5 bases). The CDR3 sequence is 15 residues long. V shed 4 bases and J shed 4 bases, with 17 bases lying between them. Germline V gene data show CDR1 as SGHRS and CDR2 as YFSETQ. CDR3 coding DNA: TGCGCCAGCAGCATTCAGGGAGGTAATGGCTATGGCTACACCTTC. This codes for CASSIQGGNGYGYTF.

DNA of the CDR3: TGCGCCAGCAGCTTACAGGGGGCGCTGGACACTGAAGCTTTCTTT. Its translation: CASSLQGALDTEAFF. This chain joins TRBV5-1 and TRBJ1-1; 9 positions match TRBD1. The CDR3 length is 15 residues. The germline gives CDR1 SGHRS, CDR2 YFSETQ. The V and J ends lost 2 bases and 3 bases, in that order; junction bases with no gene match: 5.

The chain has TRBV12-3 or TRBV12-4 and TRBJ1-1, with D possibly being TRBD1 (5 bases). The ends were cut back, 3 bases at V and 5 bases at J, with 7 bases in the middle. The CDR3 covers 12 residues. CDR3 region: CASSFGGTEAFF. As DNA, the CDR3 is TGTGCCAGCAGTTTCGGGGGAACTGAAGCTTTCTTT.

This chain links TRBV7-9 with TRBJ1-2, with D possibly matching TRBD1 (5 bases). Germline V lookup: CDR1 SEHNR, CDR2 FQNEAQ (reference sequence). The CDR3 covers 15 residues. The germline V and J ends were trimmed by 3 bases and 7 bases, with 18 bases remaining between them. CDR3 amino acids: CASSFGDGGKFGYTF. DNA of the CDR3: TGTGCCAGCAGCTTTGGGGACGGGGGAAAGTTTGGCTACACCTTC.

The chain has TRBV7-2 and TRBJ1-5; D call uncertain. V lost 6 bases, J lost 0 bases, and 12 bases lay in between. The CDR3 is made up of 15 amino acids. Germline V lookup: CDR1 SGHTA, CDR2 FQGNSA. The chain's CDR3 is CASRPTEYSNQPQHF. CDR3 bases: TGTGCCAGCAGACCGACGGAGTATAGCAATCAGCCCCAGCATTTT.

This clone was recorded many times. The genes are TRBV9 and TRBJ1-6; D possibly corresponds to TRBD1 (6 bases). CDR1 is SGDLS and CDR2 is YYNGEE in the germline V gene. V was trimmed by 6 bases and J by 0 bases, leaving 13 bases between them. This CDR3 is 16 amino acids long. CDR3 sequence: CASTPGHHSYNSPLHF. The CDR3 DNA sequence: TGTGCCAGCACCCCGGGACACCACTCCTATAATTCACCCCTCCACTTT.

This clone has a single count. The rearrangement links TRBV7-2 to TRBJ1-5, with a weak D call TRBD1 (5 bases). Trimming removed 2 bases from V and 6 bases from J, with 14 bases in between. CDR1 is SGHTA, CDR2 FQGNSA, per germline. The CDR3 sequence is 15 residues long. Written as DNA, the CDR3 is TGTGCCAGCAGCTTAACGCAGGGAAGGATTCAGCCCCAGCATTTT. It encodes CASSLTQGRIQPQHF.

The rearrangement uses TRBV2 and TRBJ1-1, with D perhaps matching TRBD1 (5 bases). Germline loops: CDR1 SNHLY, CDR2 FYNNEI. Trimming removed 3 bases at V and 4 bases at J, with 12 bases between. This CDR3 spans 14 amino acids. Here the CDR3 reads CASSEWAGSTEAFF. The DNA for the CDR3 is TGTGCCAGCAGTGAGTGGGCAGGGTCCACTGAAGCTTTCTTT.

The V and J genes are TRBV5-4 and TRBJ2-1; 7 bases are shared with TRBD1. V shed 1 base, J shed 8 bases, and the junction held 6 bases outside the gene matches. The CDR3 loop spans 14 amino acids. Germline loops: CDR1 SGHNT, CDR2 YYREEE (reference sequence). CDR3 nucleotide sequence: TGTGCCAGCAGCTTGAAGACAGGGTACCATGAGCAGTTCTTC. It encodes CASSLKTGYHEQFF. Using reference TRBV5-4 and TRBJ2-1 for the parts outside the CDR3, the full variable domain is ETGVTQSPTHLIKTRGQQVTLRCSSQSGHNTVSWYQQALGQGPQFIFQYYREEENGRGNFPPRFSGLQFPNYSSELNVNALELDDSALYLCASSLKTGYHEQFFGPGTRLTVL.

This clone turned up a few times. This chain connects TRBV19 to TRBJ2-3; 10 bases are a match to TRBD2. This CDR3 is 15 amino acids long. V was pared by 8 bases and J by 7 bases, with 12 bases of the junction left unmatched. Germline V gene lookup returns CDR1 LNHDA and CDR2 SQIVND (reference sequence). In DNA, the CDR3 is TGTGCCAGTCGGGCGCCTAGCGGGGGTCTTCATACGCAGTATTTT. Encoded protein: CASRAPSGGLHTQYF.

The chain recombines TRBV30 with TRBJ1-6; D is perhaps TRBD1 (5 bases). Germline V gene sequence: CDR1 GTSNPN, CDR2 SVGIG (reference sequence). This CDR3 region has 14 residues. Trimming took off 4 bases at V and 0 bases at J, with 7 bases between the two ends. Here the CDR3 reads CAWKGFSYNSPLHF. The CDR3, as DNA: TGTGCCTGGAAGGGGTTCTCCTATAATTCACCCCTCCACTTT.

The chain employs TRBV11-2 and TRBJ1-2; tentatively, D is TRBD1 (6 bases). Germline V gene data show CDR1 as SGHAT and CDR2 as FQNNGV. V was shortened by 5 bases and J by 2 bases, with 9 bases between the two germline ends. The CDR3 runs to 13 residues. The CDR3 protein is CASSNGQNYGYTF. The CDR3 DNA reads as TGTGCCAGCAGCAACGGACAGAACTATGGCTACACCTTC.

This clone appeared once. The chain is built from TRBV19 and TRBJ1-5, with a tentative D call TRBD1 (5 bases). V was shortened by 5 bases and J by 0 bases, with 11 bases between the two germline ends. The germline gives CDR1 LNHDA, CDR2 SQIVND (reference sequence). The CDR3 spans 15 residues. DNA of the CDR3: TGTGCCAGTAGTTCTGGGACTCATAGCAATCAGCCCCAGCATTTT. The encoded protein is CASSSGTHSNQPQHF.

The rearrangement joins TRBV6-5 to TRBJ1-1; possible D gene TRBD1, 6 bases. Germline V gene data show CDR1 as MNHEY and CDR2 as SVGAGI. The CDR3 contains 14 residues. Between the trimmed V and J ends, which lost 0 bases and 5 bases, there was a span of 10 bases. This chain's CDR3 is CASSYSGRGTEAFF. The CDR3 bases are TGTGCCAGCAGTTACTCCGGGAGGGGGACTGAAGCTTTCTTT.

The J gene is TRBJ1-1, the V gene TRBV5-1; no firm D call. The CDR3 consists of 15 residues. V was pared by 1 base and J by 3 bases, with 13 bases between. The germline CDR1 and CDR2 sequences are SGHRS and YFSETQ. CDR3 in DNA: TGCGCCAGCAGCTTGATTGTCGGTTCGGACACTGAAGCTTTCTTT. Its protein product is CASSLIVGSDTEAFF.

The chain uses TRBV7-2 and TRBJ2-7, with D uncertain. The germline CDR1 and CDR2 sequences are SGHTA and FQGNSA. Trimming took 2 bases from V and 3 from J, leaving 5 bases between them. The CDR3 spans 12 residues. The CDR3 sequence: CASSLSDYEQYF. CDR3 sequence (DNA): TGTGCCAGCAGCTTAAGCGACTACGAGCAGTACTTC.

The chain joins TRBV29-1 to TRBJ1-3, with a tentative D call TRBD1 (5 bases). Germline V CDR1 and CDR2: SQVTM, ANQGSEA. This CDR3 region has 13 residues. Trimming pared 3 bases from V and 4 bases from J, leaving 10 bases between. CDR3 sequence (DNA): TGCAGCGTTGACTCAGCAGGGGGAAACACCATATATTTT. It codes for CSVDSAGGNTIYF.

The rearrangement uses TRBV7-9 and TRBJ1-1; D remains ambiguous. The CDR3 has 13 amino acids. CDR1 is SEHNR, CDR2 FQNEAQ, per germline (reference sequence). V shed 2 bases and J shed 1 base, with 5 bases lying between them. CDR3 DNA sequence: TGTGCCAGCAGCTTAATAAAGAACACTGAAGCTTTCTTT. Residues: CASSLIKNTEAFF.